This entry is about one T cell receptor beta chain. Its antigen is currently unknown. The data derive from a study of T cell responses to AZD1222 COVID-19 vaccine. General study findings and limits: Spike-specific TCR breadth and depth rose after two AZD1222 doses. CD4 TCRs covered the whole spike, strongest at regions 160-218 and 743-854. The donor cohort was predominantly white British with a female majority, and clonal diversity may have been underestimated. Repertoires were obtained solely post-peak T cell response.

The CDR3 totals 13 residues. With V trimmed by 5 bases and J by 8 bases, 6 bases remained unmatched. The table came from immunoSEQ multiplex PCR; TCRdb's copy has only in-frame clones and leaves some out. The repertoire holds about 91,000 clones, with more than 70% as singletons. This chain connects TRBV12-3 or TRBV12-4 to TRBJ2-1; 7 nucleotides agree with TRBD2. This receptor was taken from an adult in good health. The sequencing here drew on peripheral blood, taken on day 0 of AZD1222 vaccination. For the CDR3, the DNA is TGTGCCAGCAGTCGTCCGGGACTATATGAGCAGTTCTTC. It translates to CASSRPGLYEQFF.